The clone carrying this TCR beta chain was seen only a few times. The data stem from a study of CD8+ T cells in alopecia areata. Extraction of RNA preceded its reverse transcription into cDNA, which served as the sequencing template. Assay: immunoSEQ multiplex PCR; the TCRdb copy retains only in-frame clones and omits some. The sample shows some 220,000 clones, 50% to 60% of them seen only once. The CDR3 is made up of 15 amino acids. V was clipped by 2 bases and J by 8 bases, with 13 bases between them. Treatment meaning: oral pan-JAK inhibitor, 5-10 mg twice daily. V usage is TRBV23-1 and J usage is TRBJ1-6; weak D call: TRBD1 (5 bases). TRBV23-1 is annotated as an ORF whose role is uncertain. This sample comprised CD4+ T cells sorted from blood, obtained at week 4, from a patient treated with tofacitinib. This TCR was recovered from a human donor with alopecia areata. The chain's CDR3 is CASSQAGGRDSPLHF. In nucleotides, the CDR3 is TGCGCCAGCAGTCAAGCGGGGGGACGGGATTCACCCCTCCACTTT.